These 32 T cell receptor beta chains came from one sample sequenced in a study of chemoradiotherapy in HPV16-positive cancers. This table comes from immunoSEQ multiplex PCR, and its TCRdb copy is limited to in-frame clones, with some not included. This table has roughly 70,000 clones, approximately 91% appearing once. Sequenced here: blood, sampled from a patient who underwent chemoradiotherapy. These receptors all stem from a human donor with HPV-associated anogenital cancer.

The V and J genes are TRBV25-1 and TRBJ1-3, with D uncertain. The CDR3 totals 13 residues. Germline V gene lookup returns CDR1 MGHDK and CDR2 SYGVNS. The V gene lost 5 bases and the J gene lost 1 base, with 6 bases spanning the gap. The CDR3 region has the DNA TGTGCCAGCAGTTGGGGTTCTGGAAACACCATATATTTT. Its protein is CASSWGSGNTIYF. Supplemented by reference TRBV25-1 and TRBJ1-3, the full variable domain reads EADIYQTPRYLVIGTGKKITLECSQTMGHDKMYWYQQDPGMELHLIHYSYGVNSTEKGDLSSESTVSRIRTEHFPLTLESARPSHTSQYLCASSWGSGNTIYFGEGSWLTVV.

This rearrangement joins TRBV18 to TRBJ2-5; the match to TRBD2 covers 10 bases. Germline V gives CDR1 KGHSH, CDR2 LQKENI. V trimming: 1 base; J trimming: 5 bases; junction bases outside the gene matches: 4. This CDR3 is 15 amino acids long. The CDR3 protein is CASSPRVTSGETQYF. The CDR3 bases are TGTGCCAGCTCACCACGGGTGACTAGCGGGGAGACCCAGTACTTC.

This clone was seen only once. This chain links TRBV7-2 with TRBJ2-7, with D unclear. CDR1 is SGHTA, CDR2 FQGNSA, per germline. The ends were cut back, 3 bases at V and 4 bases at J, with 7 bases in the middle. The CDR3 loop spans 12 amino acids. CDR3 sequence: CASSFARYEQYF. The DNA of the CDR3 is TGTGCCAGCAGCTTTGCGCGGTACGAGCAGTACTTC.

This rearrangement joins TRBV2 to TRBJ2-1, with TRBD1 matching 7 bases. From germline, CDR1 is SNHLY and CDR2 FYNNEI. J lost 0 bases, V lost 6 bases, and 17 bases had no gene match. The length of the CDR3 is 19 residues. The CDR3 bases are TGTGCCAGCAGGCCGAAACTGACAGGGAACGGTCGCTCCTACAATGAGCAGTTCTTC. Translation: CASRPKLTGNGRSYNEQFF.

The chain combines TRBV7-9 with TRBJ1-1; 9 nucleotides agree with TRBD1. V trimming: 4 bases; J trimming: 7 bases; junction bases outside the gene matches: 7. This CDR3 has 14 residues. Germline V lookup: CDR1 SEHNR, CDR2 FQNEAQ (reference sequence). The CDR3 sequence is CASSSRTTGGEAFF. For the CDR3, the DNA is TGTGCCAGCAGCTCGAGGACGACAGGGGGTGAAGCTTTCTTT. Filled out from reference TRBV7-9 and TRBJ1-1, the complete variable domain reads DTGVSQNPRHKITKRGQNVTFRCDPISEHNRLYWYRQTLGQGPEFLTYFQNEAQLEKSRLLSDRFSAERPKGSFSTLEIQRTEQGDSAMYLCASSSRTTGGEAFFGQGTRLTVV.

With respect to this clone: Germline is not matched at one junction end, which may reflect a read error. The chain uses TRBV7-8 and TRBJ1-1; D is possibly TRBD1 (6 bases). Germline CDR1 reads SGHVS; CDR2 reads FQNEAQ. The CDR3 runs 12 residues. Here the CDR3 reads CASSLAWQGRLF. Written as DNA, the CDR3 is TGTGCCAGCAGCTTAGCTTGGCAGGGGCGGCTCTTT. Based on the CDR3 plus reference TRBV7-8 and TRBJ1-1, the full variable domain is GAGVSQSPRYKVAKRGQDVALRCDPISGHVSLFWYQQALGQGPEFLTYFQNEAQLDKSGLPSDRFFAERPEGSVSTLKIQRTQQEDSAVYLCASSLAWQGRLFGQGTRLTVV.

The chain carries TRBV19 and TRBJ1-5, with a possible D match to TRBD1 (6 bases). CDR1 is LNHDA, CDR2 SQIVND, per germline (reference sequence). This CDR3 region has 17 residues. Trimming pared 5 bases from V and 2 bases from J, leaving 19 bases between. CDR3 nucleotides: TGTGCCAGTAGTTCCCGCCTAGGGGGGCTAGGCAATCAGCCCCAGCATTTT. Amino acids: CASSSRLGGLGNQPQHF.

V and J are TRBV25-1 and TRBJ1-1; possibly TRBD1 for D (5 bases). CDR1 MGHDK and CDR2 SYGVNS come from the germline V gene. This CDR3 comprises 13 residues. The ends were cut back, 6 bases at V and 7 bases at J, with 15 bases in the middle. CDR3 sequence reads: CASSATGGDEAFF. For the CDR3, the DNA is TGTGCCAGCAGCGCTACAGGCGGCGATGAAGCTTTCTTT.

This clone was seen only once. This chain connects TRBV7-9 to TRBJ1-2; D is perhaps TRBD1 (5 bases). V was trimmed by 6 bases and J by 2 bases, leaving 16 bases between them. Germline V gene sequence: CDR1 SEHNR, CDR2 FQNEAQ (reference sequence). The CDR3 has 15 amino acids. The DNA of the CDR3 is TGTGCCAGCAGTGAAACAGGTATTGGAAACTATGGCTACACCTTC. This codes for CASSETGIGNYGYTF.

This clone was counted a single time. The chain recombines TRBV9 with TRBJ2-5, with D perhaps TRBD1 or TRBD2 (5 bases each). The germline V and J ends were trimmed by 0 bases and 1 base, with 13 bases remaining between them. CDR1 is SGDLS, CDR2 YYNGEE, per germline. The CDR3 covers 16 residues. The CDR3 nucleotides read TGTGCCAGCAGCGTAGTACCCCGGGGCTCCCAAGAGACCCAGTACTTC. Translation gives CASSVVPRGSQETQYF.

The chain combines TRBV4-1 with TRBJ1-2, with 10 bases aligning to TRBD1. This CDR3 contains 17 residues. The V segment lost 4 bases and the J segment 6 bases; nucleotides outside the gene matches: 14. The germline V gene encodes CDR1 MGHRA and CDR2 YSYEKL. The CDR3 is CASSRDWVGQGSHGYTF. The CDR3 DNA sequence: TGCGCCAGCAGCCGGGATTGGGTGGGACAGGGGAGTCATGGCTACACCTTC.

Here the CDR3 reads CASSYRQGPTYEQYF. For the CDR3, the DNA is TGTGCCAGCAGTTACCGTCAGGGACCCACCTACGAGCAGTACTTC. This chain uses TRBV6-5 with TRBJ2-7, with D perhaps TRBD1 or TRBD2 (5 bases each). V was pared by 2 bases and J by 2 bases, with 13 bases between. The CDR3 runs 15 residues. Germline V gene lookup returns CDR1 MNHEY and CDR2 SVGAGI.

V usage is TRBV10-3 and J usage is TRBJ2-1; 7 positions match TRBD1. Germline values: CDR1 ENHRY, CDR2 SYGVKD. The CDR3 spans 15 residues. The junction had 1 base not matched to a gene; V was cut back by 0 bases and J by 2 bases. In DNA form, the CDR3 reads TGTGCCATCAGTGAGTCAGGGGGCCCCTACAATGAGCAGTTCTTC. Translating gives CAISESGGPYNEQFF.

The chain carries TRBV10-3 and TRBJ1-2, with 7 positions matching TRBD1. J was trimmed by 4 bases and V by 3 bases; bases with no gene match: 8. There are 15 residues in the CDR3. CDR1 ENHRY and CDR2 SYGVKD come from the germline V gene. The CDR3, as DNA: TGTGCCATCAGTGACCCTGGACAGGTTTTCTATGGCTACACCTTC. Its translation: CAISDPGQVFYGYTF.

The chain couples TRBV11-2 to TRBJ1-6, with D unclear. The germline CDR1 and CDR2 sequences are SGHAT and FQNNGV. The CDR3 consists of 17 residues. Trimming left V 8 bases short and J 10 bases short, with 27 bases between. CDR3 loop: CASSNSGRQKGGSPLHF. The CDR3 DNA is TGTGCCAGCTCCAACAGCGGCAGGCAGAAGGGAGGATCACCCCTCCACTTT.

The rearrangement links TRBV30 to TRBJ2-7, with 9 bases aligning to TRBD1. Germline V gene data show CDR1 as GTSNPN and CDR2 as SVGIG (reference sequence). V dropped 2 bases and J dropped 0; count of bases not matched to a gene: 8. This CDR3 is 16 amino acids long. The CDR3 DNA follows: TGTGCCTGGAGTCGGCACAGGGGGCTTAGCTCCTACGAGCAGTACTTC. It codes for CAWSRHRGLSSYEQYF.

J is TRBJ1-2 and V is TRBV7-9; D is unresolved. Trimming removed 1 base from V and 7 bases from J, with 10 bases in between. The length of the CDR3 is 13 residues. Germline values: CDR1 SEHNR, CDR2 FQNEAQ (reference sequence). CDR3 sequence reads: CASSLETYSGYTF. As DNA, the CDR3 is TGTGCCAGCAGCTTAGAGACCTACAGTGGCTACACCTTC. The entire variable domain, with the rest obtained from reference TRBV7-9 and TRBJ1-2, is as follows: DTGVSQNPRHKITKRGQNVTFRCDPISEHNRLYWYRQTLGQGPEFLTYFQNEAQLEKSRLLSDRFSAERPKGSFSTLEIQRTEQGDSAMYLCASSLETYSGYTFGSGTRLTVV.

This chain uses TRBV6-4 with TRBJ2-1, with unresolved D. The V and J ends lost 3 bases and 7 bases respectively, with 4 bases between them. The CDR3 covers 11 residues. CDR1 and CDR2 (germline): MRHNA, SNTAGT. CDR3 in DNA: TGTGCCAGCAGTGATTTGAATGAGCAGTTCTTC. It yields the protein CASSDLNEQFF.

The CDR3 region has the DNA TGTGCCAGCAGCCCAACAGGGGATCAGCCCCAGCATTTT. Its protein is CASSPTGDQPQHF. This chain uses TRBV7-9 with TRBJ1-5; TRBD1 agrees at 7 bases. CDR1 and CDR2 from the germline V gene are SEHNR and FQNEAQ (reference sequence). This CDR3 has 13 amino acids. The ends lost 5 bases at V and 5 bases at J; junction bases unmatched: 3.

This clone has only one observation. The gene calls are TRBV6-6 and TRBJ2-7, with D perhaps TRBD1 (6 bases). V shed 6 bases and J shed 6 bases, with 21 bases lying between them. Germline loops: CDR1 MNHNY, CDR2 SVGAGI (reference sequence). The CDR3 runs to 15 residues. The DNA of the CDR3 is TGTGCCAGCAGCCGAACTGTAAAGGGGGAAAGCGAGCAGTACTTC. Its translation: CASSRTVKGESEQYF.

The V and J genes are TRBV18 and TRBJ1-5; D remains ambiguous. CDR3 length: 15 amino acids. Trimming left V 2 bases short and J 4 bases short, with 12 bases between. The germline CDR1 and CDR2 sequences are KGHSH and LQKENI. CDR3: CASSPLGIENQPQHF. In DNA form, the CDR3 reads TGTGCCAGCTCACCATTGGGGATCGAGAATCAGCCCCAGCATTTT.

The chain joins TRBV7-9 to TRBJ2-3; 8 positions match TRBD1. CDR3 length equals 14 residues. Losses at the gene ends were 5 bases for V and 6 bases for J; bases not matched to a gene: 7. The germline V gene has CDR1 SEHNR and CDR2 FQNEAQ (reference sequence). As DNA, the CDR3 is TGTGCCAGCAGCCCCGGACAGGGTAGGGATACGCAGTATTTT. Translated, it gives CASSPGQGRDTQYF.

The chain couples TRBV5-4 to TRBJ1-5, with D tentatively TRBD1 (5 bases). Germline CDR1 SGHNT, CDR2 YYREEE (reference sequence). This CDR3 spans 12 amino acids. Deletions cut 5 bases from V and 2 bases from J, with 5 bases between. CDR3 sequence (DNA): TGTGCCAGCAGACAGGGCAATCAGCCCCAGCATTTT. This encodes CASRQGNQPQHF.

This clone was observed a single time. This chain joins TRBV28 and TRBJ1-1; the match to TRBD1 covers 9 bases. Per the germline V gene, CDR1 is MDHEN and CDR2 is SYDVKM. J gave up 2 bases and V 8 bases, and 15 bases lay outside the gene matches. The length of the CDR3 is 17 residues. The CDR3 sequence is CASRPTGGLNINTEAFF. The CDR3 DNA follows: TGTGCCAGCCGTCCCACAGGGGGCCTTAACATCAACACTGAAGCTTTCTTT.

This rearrangement joins TRBV19 to TRBJ1-1; maybe TRBD1 (5 bases). The CDR3 runs to 15 residues. The V end was cut by 2 bases, the J end by 4 bases, with 14 bases between. Germline V gives CDR1 LNHDA, CDR2 SQIVND (reference sequence). The CDR3 DNA is TGTGCCAGTAGTATAACAGCGGGGGAGGTCACTGAAGCTTTCTTT. Its translation is CASSITAGEVTEAFF. The entire variable domain, with the rest obtained from reference TRBV19 and TRBJ1-1, is as follows: DGGITQSPKYLFRKEGQNVTLSCEQNLNHDAMYWYRQDPGQGLRLIYYSQIVNDFQKGDIAEGYSVSREKKESFPLTVTSAQKNPTAFYLCASSITAGEVTEAFFGQGTRLTVV.

The CDR3 spells CAISDRTGGLRYGYTF. DNA for the CDR3: TGTGCCATCAGTGACCGGACAGGGGGCCTTAGGTATGGCTACACCTTC. The J gene is TRBJ1-2, the V gene TRBV10-3, with 11 positions matching TRBD1. CDR1 ENHRY and CDR2 SYGVKD come from the germline V gene. After removal of 3 bases from V and 5 bases from J, the junction contained 8 bases not matched to a gene. The CDR3 consists of 16 residues.

V and J are TRBV5-1 and TRBJ2-7, with 10 bases that match TRBD2. Germline CDR1 is SGHRS and CDR2 is YFSETQ. The CDR3 runs 15 residues. The V segment lost 2 bases and the J segment 3 bases; nucleotides outside the gene matches: 5. The CDR3 here is CASSFAPSGSYEQYF. DNA of the CDR3: TGCGCCAGCAGCTTTGCGCCTAGCGGGAGCTACGAGCAGTACTTC. The entire variable domain, with the rest obtained from reference TRBV5-1 and TRBJ2-7, is as follows: KAGVTQTPRYLIKTRGQQVTLSCSPISGHRSVSWYQQTPGQGLQFLFEYFSETQRNKGNFPGRFSGRQFSNSRSEMNVSTLELGDSALYLCASSFAPSGSYEQYFGPGTRLTVT.

V is TRBV14 and J is TRBJ2-2, with D possibly matching TRBD2 (6 bases). CDR1 SGHDN and CDR2 FVKESK come from the germline V gene. Trimming took off 4 bases at V and 8 bases at J, with 14 bases between the two ends. The CDR3 sequence is 14 residues long. CDR3 protein: CASSPTGGYGELFF. The DNA for the CDR3 is TGTGCCAGCAGCCCCACCGGGGGATATGGGGAGCTGTTTTTT. Drawing the rest from reference TRBV14 and TRBJ2-2, the complete variable domain is EAGVTQFPSHSVIEKGQTVTLRCDPISGHDNLYWYRRVMGKEIKFLLHFVKESKQDESGMPNNRFLAERTGGTYSTLKVQPAELEDSGVYFCASSPTGGYGELFFGEGSRLTVL.

V is TRBV2 and J is TRBJ2-1; TRBD2 matches at 13 bases. After removal of 6 bases from V and 6 bases from J, the junction contained 5 bases not matched to a gene. Germline V gene data show CDR1 as SNHLY and CDR2 as FYNNEI. The CDR3 contains 15 residues. CDR3 residues: CASSLGLAGANEQFF. CDR3 bases: TGTGCCAGCAGCCTAGGACTAGCGGGAGCCAATGAGCAGTTCTTC.

The chain combines TRBV19 with TRBJ2-5; 9 nucleotides align to TRBD1. The germline V gene encodes CDR1 LNHDA and CDR2 SQIVND (reference sequence). The CDR3 has 15 residues. Losses at the gene ends were 3 bases for V and 3 bases for J; bases not matched to a gene: 5. CDR3 DNA: TGTGCCAGTAGTATTACGGGACAGGGAAAAGAGACCCAGTACTTC. This sequence encodes CASSITGQGKETQYF.

This clone has a handful of counts. The chain recombines TRBV9 with TRBJ1-4; no clear D gene. There are 15 residues in the CDR3. CDR1 is SGDLS and CDR2 is YYNGEE in the germline V gene. V was trimmed by 0 bases and J by 0 bases, leaving 6 bases between them. This CDR3 is CASSVVTATNEKLFF. CDR3 DNA sequence: TGTGCCAGCAGCGTAGTAACGGCAACTAATGAAAAACTGTTTTTT.

This chain links TRBV29-1 with TRBJ1-2; D unclear. Germline V gene sequence: CDR1 SQVTM, CDR2 ANQGSEA. The CDR3 runs to 12 residues. V shed 6 bases and J shed 8 bases, with 16 bases lying between them. The DNA of the CDR3 is TGCAGCGTGGACCCCCTCGAAGGAGGCTACACCTTC. Amino acids: CSVDPLEGGYTF.